This T cell receptor beta chain emerged from a study of CD8+ T cells in alopecia areata. It was cDNA, reverse transcribed from extracted RNA, that served as the sequencing template. Method: immunoSEQ multiplex PCR; TCRdb's copy keeps in-frame clones and lacks some. Counted here are around 50,000 clones, around 96% occurring once; the ten biggest clones make up 20% to 30%. Germline-derived CDR1 and CDR2 are SQVTM and ANQGSEA. The J segment lost 2 bases and the V segment lost 2 bases, leaving 7 bases of the junction unmatched. This CDR3 is 15 amino acids long. The TCR comes from a human donor with alopecia areata. Material: CD8+ T cells sorted from blood, obtained at week 0. This rearrangement joins TRBV29-1 to TRBJ2-5, with 8 bases aligning to TRBD2. CDR3 loop: CSVESRGGSQETQYF. DNA for the CDR3: TGCAGCGTTGAATCCCGGGGGGGATCACAAGAGACCCAGTACTTC. The whole variable domain, remainder taken from reference TRBV29-1 and TRBJ2-5, is SAVISQKPSRDICQRGTSLTIQCQVDSQVTMMFWYRQQPGQSLTLIATANQGSEATYESGFVIDKFPISRPNLTFSTLTVSNMSPEDSSIYLCSVESRGGSQETQYFGPGTRLLVL.